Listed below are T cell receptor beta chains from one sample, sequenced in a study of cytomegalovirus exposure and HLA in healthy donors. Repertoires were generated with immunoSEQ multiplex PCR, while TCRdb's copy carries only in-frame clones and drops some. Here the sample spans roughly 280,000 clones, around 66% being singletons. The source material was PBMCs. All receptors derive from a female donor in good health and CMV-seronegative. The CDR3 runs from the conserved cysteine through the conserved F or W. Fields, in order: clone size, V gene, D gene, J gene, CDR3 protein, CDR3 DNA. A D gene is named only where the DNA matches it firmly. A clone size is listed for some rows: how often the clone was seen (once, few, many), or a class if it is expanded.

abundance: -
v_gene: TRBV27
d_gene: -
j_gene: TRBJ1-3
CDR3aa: CASSFSGTGNTIYF
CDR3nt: TGTGCCAGCAGTTTCTCAGGGACTGGAAACACCATATATTTT

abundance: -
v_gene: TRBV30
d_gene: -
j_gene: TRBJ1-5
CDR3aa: CAWSGAMDGNQPQHF
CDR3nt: TGTGCCTGGAGTGGGGCCATGGATGGCAATCAGCCCCAGCATTTT

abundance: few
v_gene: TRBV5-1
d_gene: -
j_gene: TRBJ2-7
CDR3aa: CASSLPRDSQGNYEQYF
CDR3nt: TGCGCCAGCAGCTTGCCTCGGGACTCCCAGGGAAACTACGAGCAGTACTTC

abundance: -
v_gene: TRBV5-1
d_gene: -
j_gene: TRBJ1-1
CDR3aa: CASAQGMNTEAFF
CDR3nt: TGCGCCAGTGCACAGGGTATGAACACTGAAGCTTTCTTT

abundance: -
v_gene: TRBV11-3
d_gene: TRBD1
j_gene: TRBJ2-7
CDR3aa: CASSFYSGQYEQYF
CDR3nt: TGTGCCAGCAGCTTTTACTCGGGACAGTACGAGCAGTACTTC

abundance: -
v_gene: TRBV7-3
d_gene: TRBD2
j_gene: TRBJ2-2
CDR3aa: CASSPQSGSLTGELFF
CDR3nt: TGTGCCAGCAGCCCGCAAAGCGGGAGTTTAACCGGGGAGCTGTTTTTT

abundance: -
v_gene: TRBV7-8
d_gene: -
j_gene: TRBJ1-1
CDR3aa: CASSLIPRQENTEAFF
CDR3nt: TGTGCCAGCAGCTTAATCCCCCGACAGGAGAACACTGAAGCTTTCTTT

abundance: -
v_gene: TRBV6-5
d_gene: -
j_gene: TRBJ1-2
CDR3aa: CASSYRTGGYTF
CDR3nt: TGTGCCAGCAGTTACCGGACGGGGGGCTACACCTTC

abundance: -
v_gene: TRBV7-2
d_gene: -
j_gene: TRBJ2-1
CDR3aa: CASSLGGTRNEQFF
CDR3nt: TGTGCCAGCAGCTTAGGAGGGACTCGTAATGAGCAGTTCTTC

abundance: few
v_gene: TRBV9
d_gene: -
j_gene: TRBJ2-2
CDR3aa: CASRGKDRDNTGELFF
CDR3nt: TGTGCCAGCAGAGGAAAAGACAGAGACAACACCGGGGAGCTGTTTTTT

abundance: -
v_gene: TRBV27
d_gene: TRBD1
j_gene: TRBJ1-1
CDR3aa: CASSLSLTGGGTEAFF
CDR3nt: TGTGCCAGCAGTTTATCACTAACAGGGGGCGGGACTGAAGCTTTCTTT

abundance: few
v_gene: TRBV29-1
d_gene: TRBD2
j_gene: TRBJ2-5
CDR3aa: CSAPSTSGSETQYF
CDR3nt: TGCAGCGCCCCAAGCACTAGCGGGAGTGAGACCCAGTACTTC

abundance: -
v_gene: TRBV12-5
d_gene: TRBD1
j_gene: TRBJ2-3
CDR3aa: CASGLGQGSPSTDTQYF
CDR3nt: TGTGCTAGTGGTTTGGGACAGGGATCGCCATCCACAGATACGCAGTATTTT

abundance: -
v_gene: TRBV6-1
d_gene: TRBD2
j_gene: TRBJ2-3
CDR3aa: CASSEAPGGLPQYF
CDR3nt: TGTGCCAGCAGTGAAGCGCCGGGGGGGCTCCCGCAGTATTTT

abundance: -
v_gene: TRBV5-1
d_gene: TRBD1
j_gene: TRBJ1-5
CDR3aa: CASSWTSGGNQPQHF
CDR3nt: TGCGCCAGCAGCTGGACCTCAGGGGGGAATCAGCCCCAGCATTTT

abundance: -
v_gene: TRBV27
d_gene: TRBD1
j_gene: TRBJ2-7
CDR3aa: CASSSGQYYEQYF
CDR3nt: TGTGCCAGCAGTTCGGGACAGTACTACGAGCAGTACTTC

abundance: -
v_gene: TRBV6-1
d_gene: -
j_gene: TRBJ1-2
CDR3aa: CASSLVGQSDYGYTF
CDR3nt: TGTGCCAGCAGTTTAGTCGGCCAGAGCGACTATGGCTACACCTTC

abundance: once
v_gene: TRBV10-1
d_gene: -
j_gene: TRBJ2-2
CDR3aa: CASSEGATGELFF
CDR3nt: TGCGCCAGCAGTGAGGGGGCCACCGGGGAGCTGTTTTTT

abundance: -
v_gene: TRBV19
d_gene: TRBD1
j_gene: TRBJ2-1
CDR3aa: CASSLGTGAYNEQFF
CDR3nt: TGTGCCAGTAGTCTCGGGACAGGCGCCTACAATGAGCAGTTCTTC

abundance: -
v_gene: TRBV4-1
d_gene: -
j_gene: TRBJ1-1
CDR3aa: CASSPYGGVGTEAFF
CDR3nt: TGCGCCAGCAGCCCCTACGGGGGAGTTGGGACTGAAGCTTTCTTT

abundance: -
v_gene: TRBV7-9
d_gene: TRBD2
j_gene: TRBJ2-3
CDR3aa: CSSSNRGTSGEDTQYF
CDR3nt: TGTTCCAGCAGCAATAGGGGGACTAGCGGGGAAGATACGCAGTATTTT